Sequencing of this T cell receptor beta chain was carried out in a study of CD8+ T cells in alopecia areata. Study-level points and caveats: Clonality was higher in lesional than normal scalp, especially in alopecia totalis/universalis.

Treatment in this sample: oral pan-JAK inhibitor, 5-10 mg twice daily. This clone was seen more than once but under ten times. Its antigen is as yet unknown. V was shortened by 8 bases and J by 0 bases, with 14 bases between the two germline ends. Germline CDR1 reads SGHDN; CDR2 reads FVKESK. CDR3 length: 15 residues. RNA, once extracted, was reverse transcribed into cDNA for use as the sequencing template. The data were produced by immunoSEQ multiplex PCR, yet TCRdb's version contains in-frame clones alone and is incomplete. The data show some 180,000 clones, 50% to 65% seen once. This sequence originates from a human donor with alopecia areata. This material consisted of CD8+ T cells sorted from blood, taken at week 24, from a patient treated with tofacitinib. The chain has TRBV14 and TRBJ1-3, with D unresolved. CDR3 protein: CASSHNDHSGNTIYF. As DNA, the CDR3 is TGTGCCAGCTCACACAACGACCACTCTGGAAACACCATATATTTT.